Listed below are T cell receptor beta chains from one sample, sequenced in a study of OX40 agonist ivuxolimab in advanced cancers. The repertoire was sequenced with immunoSEQ multiplex PCR; TCRdb's copy has only in-frame clones and lacks some. The table includes some 90,000 clones, roughly 90% detected once. The sample in question was CD4+ or CD8+ T cells sorted from blood, obtained in a trial of the OX40 agonist ivuxolimab. The receptor set was obtained from an adult with an advanced solid tumor such as melanoma, head and neck, liver or kidney cancer. The CDR3 runs from the conserved cysteine through the conserved F or W. A D gene is named only where the DNA matches it firmly. Rows give clone size only sometimes, using once, few, many, or a class for an expanded clone.

v_gene	abundance	j_gene	d_gene	CDR3aa	CDR3nt
TRBV4-3	NA	TRBJ1-1	TRBD1	CASSQGRLRQGTNTEAFF	TGCGCCAGCAGCCAAGGGCGCCTTCGACAGGGGACGAACACTGAAGCTTTCTTT
TRBV4-1	few	TRBJ1-5	NA	CASSLGVVRRDSQHF	TGCGCCAGCAGCCTTGGGGTAGTCCGGCGGGATTCCCAGCATTTT
TRBV4-1	NA	TRBJ2-1	NA	CASSQDSSTNEQFF	TGCGCCAGCAGCCAAGACAGTAGCACCAATGAGCAGTTCTTC
TRBV29-1	NA	TRBJ2-7	TRBD1	CSARTGAYEQYF	TGCAGCGCTAGGACAGGGGCCTACGAGCAGTACTTC
TRBV18	NA	TRBJ2-1	NA	CASSPPGPERPEQFF	TGTGCCAGCTCACCACCGGGACCAGAGAGACCTGAGCAGTTCTTC
TRBV19	once	TRBJ1-1	NA	CASSMDSDTEAFF	TGTGCCAGTAGCATGGACAGTGACACTGAAGCTTTCTTT
TRBV2	once	TRBJ2-3	NA	CASTAVIWDTQYF	TGTGCCAGCACAGCAGTAATATGGGATACGCAGTATTTT
TRBV11-2	NA	TRBJ2-7	NA	CASSDQTYEQYF	TGTGCCAGCAGCGATCAAACCTACGAGCAGTACTTC
TRBV2	NA	TRBJ1-4	NA	CASSELRTNEKLFF	TGTGCCAGCAGTGAATTAAGAACTAATGAAAAACTGTTTTTT
TRBV28	NA	TRBJ2-7	TRBD1	CASSQTTGGNEQYF	TGTGCCAGCAGCCAAACAACAGGGGGCAACGAGCAGTACTTC
TRBV29-1	NA	TRBJ2-1	NA	CSVDSGLEQFF	TGCAGCGTGGATAGCGGCCTGGAGCAGTTCTTC
TRBV10-2	NA	TRBJ2-1	NA	CASSVLAYNEQFF	TGCGCCAGCAGTGTCCTCGCGTACAATGAGCAGTTCTTC
TRBV6-6	once	TRBJ1-1	NA	CASSSGRVEHEAFF	TGTGCCAGCAGCTCCGGACGGGTTGAACACGAAGCTTTCTTT
TRBV5-4	NA	TRBJ1-1	NA	CASSLTETEAFF	TGTGCCAGCAGCCTTACAGAAACTGAAGCTTTCTTT
TRBV28	NA	TRBJ2-2	NA	CASTIPSYASTGELFF	TGTGCCAGCACCATACCGAGCTACGCTTCCACCGGGGAGCTGTTTTTT
TRBV7-8	NA	TRBJ2-1	TRBD2	CASSQWTSGDYYNEQFF	TGTGCCAGCAGCCAGTGGACTAGCGGGGATTACTACAATGAGCAGTTCTTC
TRBV2	NA	TRBJ1-1	NA	CASSDYRNTEAFF	TGTGCCAGCAGTGACTACAGAAACACTGAAGCTTTCTTT
TRBV6-5	NA	TRBJ1-2	NA	CASSYDGPRNYGYTF	TGTGCCAGCAGTTACGATGGACCCCGAAACTATGGCTACACCTTC
TRBV7-6	NA	TRBJ2-6	NA	CASSFSRDSGANVLTF	TGTGCCAGCAGCTTTAGCCGGGACTCTGGGGCCAACGTCCTGACTTTC
TRBV12-5	once	TRBJ2-1	NA	CASGPRSNEQFF	TGTGCTAGTGGTCCAAGATCGAATGAGCAGTTCTTC
TRBV10-1	NA	TRBJ2-7	TRBD1	CASSAFGTGSYEQYF	TGCGCCAGCAGTGCCTTCGGGACAGGCTCCTACGAGCAGTACTTC
TRBV2	NA	TRBJ2-7	NA	CASSLSSSGGLPYEQYF	TGTGCCAGCAGCTTGTCCTCGTCAGGGGGACTTCCCTACGAGCAGTACTTC
TRBV6-5	NA	TRBJ2-5	TRBD2	CASTQTSGGAQYF	TGTGCCAGCACTCAGACTAGCGGGGGGGCCCAGTACTTC
TRBV7-2	NA	TRBJ2-1	TRBD2	CASDRGVAGADEQFF	TGTGCCAGCGATCGAGGAGTAGCGGGAGCGGATGAGCAGTTCTTC
TRBV27	NA	TRBJ2-5	NA	CASSLYGPGDQETQYF	TGTGCCAGCAGTTTATACGGGCCAGGGGACCAAGAGACCCAGTACTTC
TRBV9	NA	TRBJ2-1	NA	CASSGTGANEQFF	TGTGCCAGCAGCGGCACCGGGGCCAATGAGCAGTTCTTC
TRBV7-2	NA	TRBJ2-1	TRBD1	CASSSKGQGGSYEQFF	TGTGCCAGCAGCTCTAAAGGACAGGGTGGATCTTATGAGCAGTTCTTC
TRBV30	NA	TRBJ1-1	NA	CAWSMGTSEGAFF	TGTGCCTGGAGTATGGGGACTAGTGAAGGAGCTTTCTTT
TRBV18	once	TRBJ1-1	TRBD1	CASSPGQGATEAFF	TGTGCCAGCTCACCGGGACAGGGGGCTACTGAAGCTTTCTTT
TRBV4-3	NA	TRBJ1-2	NA	CASSQTQGRYYGYTF	TGCGCCAGCAGCCAAACCCAAGGACGTTACTATGGCTACACCTTC
TRBV4-1	NA	TRBJ1-5	NA	CASSQDRSRPQHF	TGCGCCAGCAGCCAAGATAGGAGTCGGCCCCAGCATTTT
TRBV7-6	NA	TRBJ2-2	NA	CASSLAVFTGELFF	TGTGCCAGCAGCTTAGCTGTGTTCACCGGGGAGCTGTTTTTT
TRBV5-8	NA	TRBJ1-1	NA	CASSFGVEAFF	TGTGCCAGCAGCTTTGGGGTTGAAGCTTTCTTT
TRBV5-1	NA	TRBJ2-7	NA	CASSLEGRRKSEQYF	TGCGCCAGCAGCTTGGAGGGGCGGCGAAAAAGCGAGCAGTACTTC
TRBV10-3	NA	TRBJ1-5	NA	CAISEEGSSNQPQHF	TGTGCCATCAGTGAGGAGGGGTCGAGCAATCAGCCCCAGCATTTT
TRBV6-5	NA	TRBJ2-5	TRBD2	CASSLSGGAKETQYF	TGTGCCAGCTCCCTTAGCGGGGGGGCGAAAGAGACCCAGTACTTC
TRBV5-8	NA	TRBJ1-2	NA	CASSFGSAGRYGYTF	TGTGCCAGCAGCTTCGGGTCGGCTGGCCGTTATGGCTACACCTTC
TRBV7-3	NA	TRBJ2-3	NA	CASSLHITDTQYF	TGTGCCAGCAGCTTACATATAACAGATACGCAGTATTTT
TRBV6-1	NA	TRBJ2-4	NA	CASSEVLLDGGAKNIQYF	TGTGCCAGCAGTGAAGTGCTACTTGACGGGGGAGCCAAAAACATTCAGTACTTC
TRBV4-1	once	TRBJ2-3	NA	CASSHRDGDTDTQYF	TGCGCCAGCAGCCACCGGGACGGTGACACAGATACGCAGTATTTT
TRBV9	NA	TRBJ2-1	TRBD2	CASSEPRQGTSGGSYNEQFF	TGTGCCAGCAGCGAACCGAGACAGGGGACTAGCGGGGGGTCCTACAATGAGCAGTTCTTC
TRBV11-2	NA	TRBJ2-5	NA	CASSLGHADGETQYF	TGTGCCAGCAGCTTAGGTCACGCGGATGGAGAGACCCAGTACTTC
TRBV7-9	NA	TRBJ2-5	NA	CASTGLQETQYF	TGTGCCAGTACAGGGCTCCAAGAGACCCAGTACTTC
TRBV13	NA	TRBJ1-1	NA	CASSPFAAMNTEAFF	TGTGCCAGCAGCCCTTTTGCGGCGATGAACACTGAAGCTTTCTTT
TRBV27	NA	TRBJ2-1	TRBD2	CASSLTTSGGNEQFF	TGTGCCAGCAGTTTAACGACTAGCGGGGGCAATGAGCAGTTCTTC
TRBV27	NA	TRBJ1-2	NA	CASSNIASGPGYTF	TGTGCCAGCAGTAATATAGCGTCGGGACCCGGCTACACCTTC
TRBV5-4	NA	TRBJ2-2	TRBD1	CASSPDRGNTGELFF	TGTGCCAGCAGCCCGGACAGGGGGAACACCGGGGAGCTGTTTTTT
TRBV19	NA	TRBJ1-2	TRBD1	CASRSDRGLGHYGYTF	TGTGCCAGTAGATCGGACAGGGGACTGGGGCACTATGGCTACACCTTC
TRBV5-6	NA	TRBJ2-4	TRBD1	CASSLGTGVNIQYF	TGTGCCAGCAGCTTGGGGACAGGGGTGAACATTCAGTACTTC
TRBV29-1	NA	TRBJ1-1	NA	CSARGLEAFF	TGCAGCGCTCGGGGTCTTGAAGCTTTCTTT
TRBV12-5	once	TRBJ1-2	NA	CASGLVLGGGYTF	TGTGCTAGTGGTTTGGTACTGGGAGGTGGCTACACCTTC
TRBV19	NA	TRBJ2-3	NA	CASNVGDTVDTTDTQYF	TGTGCCAGTAACGTTGGAGACACCGTCGACACCACAGATACGCAGTATTTT
TRBV19	few	TRBJ1-1	NA	CASKVGREAFF	TGTGCCAGTAAAGTCGGCAGGGAAGCTTTCTTT
TRBV18	NA	TRBJ2-5	NA	CASSPPAGRETQYF	TGTGCCAGCTCACCACCAGCAGGGCGGGAGACCCAGTACTTC